Detailed here is one T cell receptor beta chain. How the authors handled the data: Estimation of nucleated cell counts relied on the amplification of reference gene primers. This table comes from immunoSEQ multiplex PCR, and its TCRdb copy is limited to in-frame clones, with some not included. That table is the source of V, J and clone size, and D and trimming were worked out from the DNA. The repertoire holds around 63,000 clones, about 90% seen once, with about a fifth in the top ten. These data are taken from a study of blood T cell repertoires in COVID-19. As for the study in general: COVID-19 samples from acute and convalescent phases originated in the United States, Italy and Spain. In each case, the material was cDNA or gDNA derived from T cells, B-cell-depleted T cells, or PBMCs.

Trimming removed 5 bases from V and 4 bases from J, with 11 bases in between. The CDR3 totals 14 residues. Germline loops: CDR1 SGHTA, CDR2 FQGTGA. The sample was peripheral blood. The rearrangement uses TRBV7-3 and TRBJ2-2, with a possible D match to TRBD1 (5 bases). This TCR came from a woman of 80 years or more with active COVID-19. CDR3 region: CASSRQGSTGELFF. Here the CDR3 DNA reads TGTGCCAGCAGCCGGCAGGGTTCCACCGGGGAGCTGTTTTTT.